The present T cell receptor beta chain was sequenced within a study of blood T cell repertoires in COVID-19. Across the whole study: Some COVID-19 samples were acute and others convalescent; all came from the United States, Italy and Spain. PBMCs, B-cell-depleted T cells, or T cells were the source of the cDNA or gDNA that made up the material.

Looked up from germline, CDR1 is SGHKS and CDR2 is YYEKEE (reference sequence). The CDR3 runs 14 residues. Trimming took 5 bases from V and 3 from J; bases not matched to a gene: 5. Assay used: immunoSEQ multiplex PCR; TCRdb lists only in-frame clones, some missing. The sample has a few hundred thousand clones, approximately 90% seen once. The TCR comes from a woman aged 45-60 years who had recovered from COVID-19. Sequenced: PBMCs or T cells enriched from blood (not recorded which). The chain has TRBV5-5 and TRBJ2-1; 7 positions agree with TRBD2. The CDR3 sequence: CASSHGTNYNEQFF. The CDR3, as DNA: TGTGCCAGCAGTCATGGGACTAACTACAATGAGCAGTTCTTC.